What follows is one T cell receptor beta chain and its context. Its target is unknown. Germline trimming cut 4 bases from V and 6 bases from J; bases unmatched to any gene: 7. Germline lookup yields CDR1 LGHNA and CDR2 YNFKEQ. This CDR3 has 15 residues. TCRdb analysed the 5' RACE reads with MiXCR anew, one entry per CDR3 protein. The table lists 300,000 or so distinct CDR3 sequences, around 9.3% of them singletons, with 3% to 4% in the top ten. This entry is derived from a study of T cells after yellow fever vaccination. Overall study findings and caveats: Subsequent to the booster, the majority of primary-vaccination clones reappeared (96% CD4, about 90% CD8).

V is TRBV4-2 and J is TRBJ1-3, with 9 bases lining up with TRBD1. This TCR came from a man aged 18 to 30 who received the YFV17D yellow fever vaccine. The sequencing used CD4+ T cells sorted from PBMCs, collected 5 days after the yellow fever booster vaccination. CDR3 nucleotides: TGTGCCAGCAGCCGAAGTGGACAGGGGTTAAACACCATATATTTT. Protein: CASSRSGQGLNTIYF.